One sample yielded the 29 T cell receptor beta chains listed below, sequenced in a study of blood T cell repertoires in COVID-19. TCRdb's copy holds only in-frame clones and misses some; the assay was immunoSEQ multiplex PCR. The sample includes 200,000 to 250,000 clones, roughly 86% of them seen just once. The specimen sequenced was PBMCs or T cells enriched from blood (not recorded which). Receptor source: a man younger than 35 with acute COVID-19.

The gene calls are TRBV28 and TRBJ1-2; no reliable D call. The CDR3 runs to 12 residues. In germline, CDR1 is MDHEN, CDR2 SYDVKM. V lost 10 bases and J lost 2, with 11 bases in between. DNA of the CDR3: TGTGCCACCACCAACACGAACTATGGCTACACCTTC. Residues: CATTNTNYGYTF.

The chain employs TRBV10-3 and TRBJ1-2, with no clear D. Germline assignment: CDR1 ENHRY and CDR2 SYGVKD. V shed 3 bases and J shed 3 bases, with 5 bases lying between them. The CDR3 consists of 12 residues. As DNA, the CDR3 is TGTGCCATCAGTGAATCGGACTATGGCTACACCTTC. It yields the protein CAISESDYGYTF.

The chain is built from TRBV10-3 and TRBJ1-5, with a possible D match to TRBD1 (6 bases). CDR3 length equals 14 residues. V lost 3 bases, J lost 6 bases, and 12 bases lay in between. CDR1 is ENHRY and CDR2 is SYGVKD in the germline V gene. The CDR3 loop is CAISEPGGGQPQHF. The CDR3 bases are TGTGCCATCAGTGAACCTGGGGGCGGTCAGCCCCAGCATTTT.

The chain joins TRBV15 to TRBJ2-1; 13 bases line up with TRBD2. Losses at the gene ends were 0 bases for V and 0 bases for J; bases not matched to a gene: 5. This CDR3 region has 19 residues. Germline V gives CDR1 LNHNV, CDR2 YYDKDF (reference sequence). This CDR3 is CATSREGTSGKSSYNEQFF. The CDR3 nucleotides are TGTGCCACCAGCAGAGAAGGGACTAGCGGGAAGAGCTCCTACAATGAGCAGTTCTTC.

J is TRBJ1-2 and V is TRBV7-8; the D is unclear. The length of the CDR3 is 15 residues. Germline values: CDR1 SGHVS, CDR2 FQNEAQ. Trimming cost V 4 bases and J 2 bases, with 14 bases left between them. The CDR3 sequence is CASSSGGRENYGYTF. The DNA of the CDR3 is TGTGCCAGCAGCTCGGGCGGAAGGGAGAACTATGGCTACACCTTC.

The J gene is TRBJ1-5, the V gene TRBV28; no clear D. The CDR3 spans 15 residues. CDR1 and CDR2 from the germline V gene are MDHEN and SYDVKM. Trimming stripped 5 bases from V and 4 bases from J, with 15 bases between. In DNA, the CDR3 is TGTGCCAGCAGTCCCCGGACGGGAGGGAATCAGCCCCAGCATTTT. Its protein product is CASSPRTGGNQPQHF.

This chain joins TRBV4-3 and TRBJ1-2; 7 nucleotides line up with TRBD1. The junction had 1 base not matched to a gene; V was cut back by 1 base and J by 2 bases. This CDR3 spans 14 amino acids. CDR1 LGHNA and CDR2 YSLEER come from the germline V gene. Here the CDR3 DNA reads TGCGCCAGCAGCCAAGGGGGACAGAACTATGGCTACACCTTC. Its translation: CASSQGGQNYGYTF.

This chain links TRBV19 with TRBJ2-5; D unresolved. V was shortened by 2 bases and J by 5 bases, with 3 bases between the two germline ends. The CDR3 is 11 amino acids. Per germline, CDR1 LNHDA and CDR2 SQIVND (reference sequence). DNA of the CDR3: TGTGCCAGTAGTATACTGGAGACCCAGTACTTC. Amino acids: CASSILETQYF.

J is TRBJ2-7 and V is TRBV7-9, with D maybe TRBD1 (6 bases). V was trimmed by 2 bases and J by 2 bases, leaving 13 bases between them. The CDR3 consists of 15 residues. Germline V gene lookup returns CDR1 SEHNR and CDR2 FQNEAQ (reference sequence). The CDR3 loop reads CASSLSQGSTYEQYF. CDR3 DNA: TGTGCCAGCAGCTTATCCCAGGGGTCCACCTACGAGCAGTACTTC.

This clone appeared once. The rearrangement uses TRBV4-3 and TRBJ1-2; no clear D gene. Germline V gene data show CDR1 as LGHNA and CDR2 as YSLEER. This CDR3 comprises 14 residues. V shed 0 bases and J shed 4 bases, with 9 bases lying between them. In DNA, the CDR3 is TGCGCCAGCAGCCAAGAGAGTAGAGGCTATGGCTACACCTTC. It translates to CASSQESRGYGYTF.

V usage is TRBV28 and J usage is TRBJ1-3; D is possibly TRBD1 (6 bases). Germline lookup yields CDR1 MDHEN and CDR2 SYDVKM. This CDR3 contains 15 residues. V lost 7 bases to trimming and J lost 0 bases, with 13 bases between them. CDR3 amino acids: CASKQGGHSGNTIYF. The CDR3 DNA follows: TGTGCCAGCAAACAGGGCGGACACTCTGGAAACACCATATATTTT.

J is TRBJ1-1 and V is TRBV28; D remains ambiguous. CDR1 and CDR2 (germline): MDHEN, SYDVKM. The CDR3 loop spans 14 amino acids. V was clipped by 6 bases and J by 6 bases, with 17 bases between them. CDR3 nucleotides: TGTGCCAGCAGGCCGGACTCCCCCGGGGCTGAAGCTTTCTTT. Translating it yields CASRPDSPGAEAFF.

The V call is TRBV28, the J call TRBJ2-5; TRBD2 aligns across 9 bases. Germline V gives CDR1 MDHEN, CDR2 SYDVKM. The trim removed 5 bases at V and 5 bases at J, leaving 9 bases unmatched. The CDR3 spans 15 residues. The CDR3 here is CASSPMRGGLETQYF. The CDR3 DNA reads TGTGCCAGCAGTCCGATGCGGGGGGGTCTCGAGACCCAGTACTTC.

The J gene is TRBJ2-2, the V gene TRBV28; 7 bases fit TRBD2. V lost 5 bases and J lost 4; bases outside the gene matches: 7. CDR3 length: 15 residues. Germline V CDR1 and CDR2: MDHEN, SYDVKM. CDR3 bases: TGTGCCAGCAGTACTGCTCAGCGGGGCACCGGGGAGCTGTTTTTT. Translating gives CASSTAQRGTGELFF.

The V call is TRBV28, the J call TRBJ2-1; D is perhaps TRBD2 (5 bases). The CDR3 contains 15 residues. V shed 10 bases and J shed 4 bases, with 20 bases lying between them. Germline CDR1 is MDHEN and CDR2 is SYDVKM. CDR3 loop: CATTTRAASYNEQFF. Written as DNA, the CDR3 is TGTGCCACCACCACGAGGGCGGCCTCATACAATGAGCAGTTCTTC.

This clone was picked up a small number of times. This chain joins TRBV11-3 and TRBJ2-2; TRBD2 matches 8 bases. Germline values: CDR1 SGHNT, CDR2 YENEEA. Germline trimming cut 3 bases from V and 6 bases from J; bases unmatched to any gene: 3. The CDR3 consists of 14 residues. CDR3 region: CASSLGGRSGELFF. As DNA, the CDR3 is TGTGCCAGCAGCTTGGGCGGGAGGTCCGGGGAGCTGTTTTTT.

The chain has TRBV19 and TRBJ1-2, with D unclear. V shed 6 bases and J shed 3 bases, with 20 bases lying between them. Germline V lookup: CDR1 LNHDA, CDR2 SQIVND (reference sequence). The CDR3 loop spans 16 amino acids. DNA of the CDR3: TGTGCCAGTAGGGCCTCGCAGGCCCTAACCCACTATGGCTACACCTTC. Translated, it gives CASRASQALTHYGYTF.

The J gene is TRBJ1-6, the V gene TRBV28, with D maybe TRBD1 (5 bases). The CDR3 extends over 13 amino acids. Germline CDR1 and CDR2: MDHEN and SYDVKM. V was clipped by 4 bases and J by 7 bases, with 8 bases between them. The CDR3 DNA reads TGTGCCAGCAGTTACAGGTGGAATTCACCCCTCCACTTT. This gives the protein CASSYRWNSPLHF.

The V gene is TRBV11-3, the J gene TRBJ1-1; D might be TRBD1 (5 bases). Germline lookup yields CDR1 SGHNT and CDR2 YENEEA. The CDR3 is 16 amino acids. V was cut by 0 bases and J by 1 base, with 12 bases left in between. The CDR3 nucleotides are TGTGCCAGCAGCTTAGATCGGGTAGGGGAGAACACTGAAGCTTTCTTT. This translates into CASSLDRVGENTEAFF.

This clone was found a few times. This sequence joins TRBV21-1 and TRBJ2-3; TRBD2, the D gene given by the table, was not confirmed from the DNA. TRBV21-1 is listed as a pseudogene. CDR3 length: 14 residues. Here the CDR3 DNA reads TGTGCCAGCTCAACTAGCGGCAACACAGATACGCAGTATTTT. This sequence encodes CASSTSGNTDTQYF.

The CDR3 reads CASSLTEDRRDLYNEQFF. The CDR3 DNA follows: TGTGCCAGCAGCTTAACCGAAGACCGCCGGGACTTATACAATGAGCAGTTCTTC. The V call is TRBV11-3, the J call TRBJ2-1; tentatively, D is TRBD2 (6 bases). The CDR3 runs 18 residues. V was trimmed by 2 bases and J by 4 bases, leaving 21 bases between them. The germline CDR1 and CDR2 sequences are SGHNT and YENEEA.

This clone was found once. Mismatch with germline at one junction end may stem from a read error. The V gene is TRBV7-7, the J gene TRBJ2-5; 9 bases are shared with TRBD1. Germline CDR1 and CDR2: SSHAT and FNYEAQ (reference sequence). This CDR3 contains 15 residues. CDR3 sequence (DNA): TGTGCTAGCAGGCCCGGGACAGGGTACCAAGAGACCCAGTACTTC. Amino acid sequence: CASRPGTGYQETQYF.

This sequence joins TRBV27 and TRBJ1-1; D remains ambiguous. Germline V gene lookup returns CDR1 MNHEY and CDR2 SMNVEV (reference sequence). Between the trimmed V and J ends, which lost 0 bases and 5 bases, there was a span of 10 bases. The CDR3 runs 14 residues. For the CDR3, the DNA is TGTGCCAGCAGTTTATCGTCCCTTTATACTGAAGCTTTCTTT. Encoded protein: CASSLSSLYTEAFF.

The chain joins TRBV18 to TRBJ1-1; D not certain. Trimming left V 3 bases short and J 5 bases short, with 22 bases between. The CDR3 spans 17 residues. CDR1 KGHSH and CDR2 LQKENI come from the germline V gene. For the CDR3, the DNA is TGTGCCAGCTCACCCCCTTACGGGAGTGGCGGGTGGACTGAAGCTTTCTTT. Its protein is CASSPPYGSGGWTEAFF. Full variable domain (remainder filled in from reference TRBV18 and TRBJ1-1): NAGVMQNPRHLVRRRGQEARLRCSPMKGHSHVYWYRQLPEEGLKFMVYLQKENIIDESGMPKERFSAEFPKEGPSILRIQQVVRGDSAAYFCASSPPYGSGGWTEAFFGQGTRLTVV.

The CDR3 bases are TGTGCCAGTAATACGGACAGGGGTTCCAGAGATACGCAGTATTTT. This gives the protein CASNTDRGSRDTQYF. The chain carries TRBV19 and TRBJ2-3; 9 bases align to TRBD1. CDR3 length equals 15 residues. J gave up 5 bases and V 7 bases, and 10 bases lay outside the gene matches. Germline loops: CDR1 LNHDA, CDR2 SQIVND (reference sequence). Using reference TRBV19 and TRBJ2-3 for the parts outside the CDR3, the full variable domain is DGGITQSPKYLFRKEGQNVTLSCEQNLNHDAMYWYRQDPGQGLRLIYYSQIVNDFQKGDIAEGYSVSREKKESFPLTVTSAQKNPTAFYLCASNTDRGSRDTQYFGPGTRLTVL.

This chain links TRBV5-4 with TRBJ2-7; TRBD1 matches at 8 bases. CDR3 length: 16 amino acids. J gave up 2 bases and V 4 bases, and 11 bases lay outside the gene matches. The germline gives CDR1 SGHNT, CDR2 YYREEE (reference sequence). This chain's CDR3 is CASSLRRTGQTYEQYF. CDR3 nucleotide sequence: TGTGCCAGCAGCCTACGACGGACAGGGCAGACCTACGAGCAGTACTTC.

The chain is built from TRBV28 and TRBJ2-2; TRBD2 is a possible D gene (5 bases). The germline V gene encodes CDR1 MDHEN and CDR2 SYDVKM. This CDR3 contains 13 residues. The V end was cut by 8 bases, the J end by 3 bases, with 10 bases between. CDR3 in amino acids: CASYSDYTGELFF. The CDR3 coding sequence is TGTGCCAGCTATAGCGACTACACCGGGGAGCTGTTTTTT.

CDR3: CASSTRGQSNTEAFF. As DNA, the CDR3 is TGTGCCAGTAGTACCCGGGGACAGTCGAACACTGAAGCTTTCTTT. The genes are TRBV19 and TRBJ1-1; 7 nucleotides match TRBD1. Losses at the gene ends were 4 bases for V and 1 base for J; bases not matched to a gene: 6. The CDR3 is 15 amino acids. From germline, CDR1 is LNHDA and CDR2 SQIVND (reference sequence).

The chain employs TRBV7-9 and TRBJ1-2; D is unclear. CDR3 length equals 16 residues. In germline, CDR1 is SEHNR, CDR2 FQNEAQ (reference sequence). The germline V and J ends were trimmed by 2 bases and 4 bases, with 17 bases remaining between them. CDR3 DNA: TGTGCCAGCAGCTTATCCCCACCGAGAGCGGGCTATGGCTACACCTTC. Encoded protein: CASSLSPPRAGYGYTF.